What follows are 26 T cell receptor beta chains derived from one specimen sequenced in a study of T cell responses to AZD1222 COVID-19 vaccine. Method: immunoSEQ multiplex PCR; TCRdb's copy keeps in-frame clones and lacks some. The sample consists of 100,000 to 150,000 clones, 90% of them appearing once. The sequencing used peripheral blood, collected on day 0 of AZD1222 vaccination. The receptor set was obtained from an adult in good health.

This chain connects TRBV3-1 (or the pseudogene TRBV3-2) to TRBJ2-5, with no clear D. The CDR3 totals 11 residues. V shed 4 bases and J shed 5 bases, with 5 bases lying between them. Germline values: CDR1 LGHDT, CDR2 YNNKEL (reference sequence). CDR3 in amino acids: CASSRKETQYF. The CDR3 nucleotides are TGTGCCAGCAGCCGCAAGGAGACCCAGTACTTC.

This chain connects TRBV30 to TRBJ1-1; the D is unclear. The CDR3 is 11 amino acids. V lost 8 bases to trimming and J lost 6 bases, with 13 bases between them. The germline V gene has CDR1 GTSNPN and CDR2 SVGIG (reference sequence). The CDR3 sequence: CALGVRSEAFF. Written as DNA, the CDR3 is TGTGCCCTCGGGGTCCGGTCTGAAGCTTTCTTT.

V and J are TRBV5-1 and TRBJ2-7; TRBD1 might be the D (5 bases). V lost 0 bases to trimming and J lost 5 bases, with 15 bases between them. The CDR3 totals 15 residues. Germline CDR1 reads SGHRS; CDR2 reads YFSETQ. The CDR3 DNA is TGCGCCAGCAGCTTGGTCGCTGGGCAGGGTAACGAGCAGTACTTC. Protein product: CASSLVAGQGNEQYF.

CDR3 in amino acids: CASSLPLQGIGELFF. The CDR3 nucleotides read TGTGCCAGCAGCCTACCTTTACAGGGGATCGGGGAGCTGTTTTTT. The chain combines TRBV5-4 with TRBJ2-2, with TRBD1 matching over 7 bases. Germline values: CDR1 SGHNT, CDR2 YYREEE (reference sequence). The CDR3 is 15 residues long. Trimming removed 4 bases from V and 7 bases from J; junction bases left unmatched: 10.

This sequence joins TRBV6-1 and TRBJ2-1; weak D call: TRBD2 (6 bases). Trimming stripped 4 bases from V and 4 bases from J, with 17 bases between. The CDR3 is 16 residues long. CDR1 and CDR2 (germline): MNHNS, SASEGT. CDR3 region: CASSVQRTMRYNEQFF. The CDR3 DNA sequence: TGTGCCAGCAGTGTGCAGCGGACTATGCGGTACAATGAGCAGTTCTTC.

The V gene is TRBV5-4, the J gene TRBJ2-5; 9 bases fit TRBD1. The CDR3 is 15 amino acids. The V and J ends lost 4 bases and 5 bases, in that order; junction bases with no gene match: 9. CDR1 is SGHNT and CDR2 is YYREEE in the germline V gene (reference sequence). The CDR3: CASSLTGGARETQYF. In DNA form, the CDR3 reads TGTGCCAGCAGCCTGACAGGGGGTGCACGGGAGACCCAGTACTTC.

The rearrangement uses TRBV5-1 and TRBJ1-1, with 7 nucleotides matching TRBD1. The CDR3 contains 13 residues. V lost 2 bases, J lost 7 bases, and 5 bases stayed unmatched. Germline V gene data show CDR1 as SGHRS and CDR2 as YFSETQ. CDR3 loop: CASSLRTGHEAFF. The DNA of the CDR3 is TGCGCCAGCAGCTTAAGGACAGGCCATGAAGCTTTCTTT.

This sequence joins TRBV11-2 and TRBJ2-1, with 9 bases identical to TRBD2. The CDR3 runs to 16 residues. Per germline, CDR1 SGHAT and CDR2 FQNNGV. V gave up 5 bases and J gave up 0 bases; unmatched junction bases: 5. CDR3: CASSLAGPSSYNEQFF. DNA for the CDR3: TGTGCCAGCAGCCTAGCGGGACCCAGCTCCTACAATGAGCAGTTCTTC.

The chain combines TRBV29-1 with TRBJ2-1, with TRBD1 matching over 10 bases. The CDR3 sequence is 13 residues long. CDR1 SQVTM and CDR2 ANQGSEA come from the germline V gene. Trimming took 4 bases from V and 9 from J; bases not matched to a gene: 6. The CDR3 nucleotides read TGCAGCGTTGGGACAGGGGGGTTCCTTGAGCAGTTCTTC. Protein sequence: CSVGTGGFLEQFF.

V and J are TRBV3-1 (or the pseudogene TRBV3-2) and TRBJ1-5; tentatively, D is TRBD1 (6 bases). Between the trimmed V and J ends, which lost 1 base and 3 bases, there was a span of 13 bases. This CDR3 is 16 amino acids long. Germline V gene sequence: CDR1 LGHDT, CDR2 YNNKEL (reference sequence). CDR3 coding DNA: TGTGCCAGCAGCCAAGGAGCGGGGGCCCTCAATCAGCCCCAGCATTTT. Translated, it gives CASSQGAGALNQPQHF.

V is TRBV15 and J is TRBJ2-7; D is unclear. The V gene lost 3 bases and the J gene lost 5 bases, with 11 bases spanning the gap. The CDR3 spans 13 residues. Germline V lookup: CDR1 LNHNV, CDR2 YYDKDF (reference sequence). For the CDR3, the DNA is TGTGCCACCAGCAGCCTTAACGCGGACGAGCAGTACTTC. This encodes CATSSLNADEQYF.

The chain is built from TRBV7-8 and TRBJ2-1, with D perhaps TRBD2 (5 bases). Germline lookup yields CDR1 SGHVS and CDR2 FQNEAQ. V lost 6 bases and J 10 bases, leaving 19 bases between the germline ends. This CDR3 contains 14 residues. CDR3 sequence: CASRRPVLGNEQFF. In DNA, the CDR3 is TGTGCCAGCAGACGACCCGTACTCGGGAACGAGCAGTTCTTC.

The V call is TRBV9, the J call TRBJ1-5; D remains ambiguous. Germline V lookup: CDR1 SGDLS, CDR2 YYNGEE. The CDR3 has 15 amino acids. V lost 0 bases to trimming and J lost 6 bases, with 13 bases between them. CDR3 residues: CASSVAGDVVQPQHF. CDR3 bases: TGTGCCAGCAGCGTAGCGGGTGATGTGGTTCAGCCCCAGCATTTT.

The genes are TRBV11-2 and TRBJ1-1; maybe TRBD1 (6 bases). V lost 3 bases and J 5 bases, leaving 10 bases between the germline ends. This CDR3 region has 13 residues. The germline V gene has CDR1 SGHAT and CDR2 FQNNGV. The CDR3 nucleotides read TGTGCCAGCAGCTTGGGGGGCAGGACTGAAGCTTTCTTT. Translating it yields CASSLGGRTEAFF.

In this sample, this clone turned up once. V is TRBV11-2 and J is TRBJ1-5, with unresolved D. The V gene lost 6 bases and the J gene lost 6 bases, with 3 bases spanning the gap. The CDR3 sequence is 10 residues long. From germline, CDR1 is SGHAT and CDR2 FQNNGV. CDR3 sequence reads: CASRSQPQHF. CDR3 DNA sequence: TGTGCCAGCAGGAGTCAGCCCCAGCATTTT.

The chain couples TRBV20-1 to TRBJ2-5, with D uncertain. The CDR3 consists of 11 residues. Trimming pared 6 bases from V and 5 bases from J, leaving 10 bases between. Germline V gene sequence: CDR1 DFQATT, CDR2 SNEGSKA (reference sequence). The CDR3 is CSALWRETQYF. In nucleotides, the CDR3 is TGCAGTGCCCTTTGGCGGGAGACCCAGTACTTC.

The chain employs TRBV3-1 (or the pseudogene TRBV3-2) and TRBJ2-7, with 11 bases matching TRBD1. Germline trimming cut 2 bases from V and 4 bases from J; bases unmatched to any gene: 4. Germline lookup yields CDR1 LGHDT and CDR2 YNNKEL (reference sequence). This CDR3 comprises 15 residues. This chain's CDR3 is CASSQNWDRGYEQYF. CDR3 sequence (DNA): TGTGCCAGCAGCCAAAACTGGGACAGGGGGTACGAGCAGTACTTC.

The CDR3 nucleotides read TGTGCCAGCAGCTTGGACAGGGGAGATACGCAGTATTTT. This sequence encodes CASSLDRGDTQYF. V is TRBV5-4 and J is TRBJ2-3; 7 bases line up with TRBD1. The CDR3 spans 13 residues. Germline CDR1 SGHNT, CDR2 YYREEE (reference sequence). V lost 0 bases to trimming and J lost 5 bases; unmatched junction nucleotides: 0. The full variable domain, completed using reference TRBV5-4 and TRBJ2-3, is ETGVTQSPTHLIKTRGQQVTLRCSSQSGHNTVSWYQQALGQGPQFIFQYYREEENGRGNFPPRFSGLQFPNYSSELNVNALELDDSALYLCASSLDRGDTQYFGPGTRLTVL.

This clone was recorded once. This rearrangement joins TRBV9 to TRBJ1-3, with D possibly TRBD1 on 6 matching bases. The CDR3 length is 18 residues. Per germline, CDR1 SGDLS and CDR2 YYNGEE. V was pared by 4 bases and J by 0 bases, with 20 bases between. The CDR3 DNA is TGTGCCAGCAGCCCCTCAGTGGGGGGGCCCAGCTCTGGAAACACCATATATTTT. Its translation is CASSPSVGGPSSGNTIYF.

This chain links TRBV5-6 with TRBJ2-7; D not certain. The germline V gene has CDR1 SGHDT and CDR2 YYEEEE. The CDR3 has 14 residues. The V gene lost 0 bases and the J gene lost 0 bases, with 7 bases spanning the gap. The CDR3 loop reads CASSLVLASYEQYF. The CDR3 bases are TGTGCCAGCAGCTTGGTCCTGGCCTCCTACGAGCAGTACTTC.

The J gene is TRBJ1-2, the V gene TRBV19; 8 bases are a match to TRBD1. V shed 3 bases and J 4 bases; nucleotides not matched to a gene: 7. CDR1 and CDR2 from the germline V gene are LNHDA and SQIVND (reference sequence). This CDR3 is 15 amino acids long. The CDR3: CASSISPDRVYGYTF. CDR3 DNA sequence: TGTGCCAGTAGTATTTCTCCGGACAGGGTCTATGGCTACACCTTC.

The chain has TRBV7-2 and TRBJ1-4; no firm D call. V lost 3 bases to trimming and J lost 0 bases, with 2 bases between them. This CDR3 is 13 amino acids long. Germline CDR1 and CDR2: SGHTA and FQGNSA. CDR3 DNA: TGTGCCAGCAGCTTCTCAACTAATGAAAAACTGTTTTTT. It specifies CASSFSTNEKLFF.

This clone turned up a few times. The chain recombines TRBV28 with TRBJ2-5, with D unclear. CDR1 and CDR2 (germline): MDHEN, SYDVKM. Trimming cost V 6 bases and J 5 bases, with 7 bases left between them. This CDR3 is 11 amino acids long. The CDR3 nucleotides are TGTGCCAGCAGCCCACGGGAGACCCAGTACTTC. Amino acid sequence: CASSPRETQYF. The full variable domain, its missing parts supplied by reference TRBV28 and TRBJ2-5, is DVKVTQSSRYLVKRTGEKVFLECVQDMDHENMFWYRQDPGLGLRLIYFSYDVKMKEKGDIPEGYSVSREKKERFSLILESASTNQTSMYLCASSPRETQYFGPGTRLLVL.

The J gene is TRBJ1-3, the V gene TRBV30; D not resolved. Per the germline V gene, CDR1 is GTSNPN and CDR2 is SVGIG (reference sequence). Trimming pared 3 bases from V and 0 bases from J, leaving 9 bases between. The CDR3 runs 14 residues. CDR3 loop: CAWRRPDSGNTIYF. For the CDR3, the DNA is TGTGCCTGGAGGAGGCCCGACTCTGGAAACACCATATATTTT.

CDR3 amino acids: CASSQRGGQPQHF. The CDR3 DNA is TGTGCCAGCAGCCAAAGGGGAGGTCAGCCCCAGCATTTT. The genes are TRBV7-2 and TRBJ1-5, with D perhaps TRBD1 (5 bases). Deletions cut 5 bases from V and 6 bases from J, with 11 bases between. In germline, CDR1 is SGHTA, CDR2 FQGNSA. The CDR3 has 13 residues.

The chain employs TRBV15 and TRBJ2-7; tentatively, D is TRBD2 (5 bases). The ends were cut back, 0 bases at V and 2 bases at J, with 11 bases in the middle. Germline V gives CDR1 LNHNV, CDR2 YYDKDF (reference sequence). The CDR3 has 15 amino acids. CDR3 nucleotide sequence: TGTGCCACCAGCAGAGAGGGCGGGTCCACCTACGAGCAGTACTTC. Amino acids: CATSREGGSTYEQYF.